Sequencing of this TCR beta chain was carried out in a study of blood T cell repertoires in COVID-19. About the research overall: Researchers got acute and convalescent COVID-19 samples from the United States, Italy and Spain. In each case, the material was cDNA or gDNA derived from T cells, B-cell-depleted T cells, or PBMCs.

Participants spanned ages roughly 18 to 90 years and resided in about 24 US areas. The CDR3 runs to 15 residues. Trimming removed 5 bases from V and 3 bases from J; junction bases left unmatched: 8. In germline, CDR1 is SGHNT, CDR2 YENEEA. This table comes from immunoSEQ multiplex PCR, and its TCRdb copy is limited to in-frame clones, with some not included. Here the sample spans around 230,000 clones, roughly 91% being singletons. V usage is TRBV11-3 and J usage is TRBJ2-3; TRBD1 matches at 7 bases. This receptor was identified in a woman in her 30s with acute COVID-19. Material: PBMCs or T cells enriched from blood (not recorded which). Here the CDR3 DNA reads TGTGCCAGCAGCGATCGACAGGGCCTTACAGATACGCAGTATTTT. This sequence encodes CASSDRQGLTDTQYF.